Below, one T cell receptor (beta chain) is given with its context. The source of the sample is a study of control samples from healthy donors and cancer patients. The assay was immunoSEQ multiplex PCR, and TCRdb's table has in-frame clones only and misses some. This sample has about 76,000 clones, with about nine tenths found just once. The V and J ends lost 2 bases and 1 base respectively, with 6 bases between them. This CDR3 is 13 amino acids long. Germline assignment: CDR1 SGHRS and CDR2 YFSETQ. Sequencing was done on a sample of PBMCs. The TCR sequence derives from a woman aged 50 to 60 with colorectal cancer. V usage is TRBV5-1 and J usage is TRBJ1-1; D is undetermined. The CDR3 here is CASSFGANTEAFF. CDR3 sequence (DNA): TGCGCCAGCAGCTTCGGTGCGAACACTGAAGCTTTCTTT. Supplemented by reference TRBV5-1 and TRBJ1-1, the full variable domain reads KAGVTQTPRYLIKTRGQQVTLSCSPISGHRSVSWYQQTPGQGLQFLFEYFSETQRNKGNFPGRFSGRQFSNSRSEMNVSTLELGDSALYLCASSFGANTEAFFGQGTRLTVV.